This T cell receptor beta chain was obtained from a study of blood T cell repertoires in COVID-19. Across the whole study: COVID-19 samples from acute and convalescent phases originated in the United States, Italy and Spain.

CDR1 and CDR2 (germline): GTSNPN, SVGIG (reference sequence). This CDR3 has 15 residues. Trimming took off 0 bases at V and 2 bases at J, with 11 bases between the two ends. One Seattle source followed patients from active infection through their disease course. Authors' methods: Counts of nucleated cells, estimated from reference gene primer amplification, were obtained. Clones were sequenced by immunoSEQ multiplex PCR, and TCRdb holds only the in-frame ones, with some missing. D and trimming come from the DNA, and the V and J calls and clone size come from that table. The sample holds 200,000 to 300,000 clones; roughly 86% are singletons and the top ten take around 5%.

The sequence was collected from a woman aged 60-75 years with COVID-19, enrolled during active disease. The sample was peripheral blood. V usage is TRBV30 and J usage is TRBJ2-1; D is unclear. CDR3 nucleotide sequence: TGTGCCTGGAGTGTAGGCGGCCCCCCCTACAATGAGCAGTTCTTC. It translates to CAWSVGGPPYNEQFF.